This T cell receptor beta chain appears in the sequencing data of a study of T cells in Graves' hyperthyroidism and ophthalmopathy. At least ten counts were recorded for this clonotype. Its antigen is as yet unknown. Regions amplified from RNA transcripts were the TCR beta CDR3 regions. In the first-round RT-PCR of the TCR CDR3, the HTBI primer set was used. Each CDR3 protein is one row after TCRdb ran MiXCR on the multiplex PCR reads. Here the sample spans around 600,000 distinct CDR3 sequences, roughly 15% being singletons. Under 3 months was the duration of disease in ophthalmopathy patients, who also had a Clinical Activity Score of at least 3 and a NOSPECS grade of at least 4. Exclusions: uncontrolled infection, other autoimmune disease, pregnancy, lactation. Diagnoses were made from clinical symptoms, serum measures (thyroxine and TRAb), thyroid ultrasound and orbital computed tomography. Regarding the study as a whole: The majority of expanded thyroid clonotypes above 0.001 also appeared in blood.

The CDR3 has 16 residues. V was clipped by 4 bases and J by 6 bases; unmatched bases: 12. Germline V CDR1 and CDR2: MDHEN, SYDVKM. The gene calls are TRBV28 and TRBJ2-7, with 10 positions matching TRBD1. The sequence derives from a woman aged 50 to 60 with Graves' ophthalmopathy. The sample comprised blood. The CDR3 sequence: CASSYRRDRGTREQYF. Written as DNA, the CDR3 is TGTGCCAGCAGTTACCGCCGGGACAGGGGCACCCGCGAGCAGTACTTC.